The 32 T cell receptor beta chains listed next were all sequenced from one sample in a study of lymphopenia after photon versus proton radiotherapy. The protocol was immunoSEQ multiplex PCR, while the TCRdb copy is restricted to in-frame clones and leaves out a portion. The sample comprises thousands of clones, approximately 88% of which are singletons, and 20% to 25% rests with the top ten. The source material was peripheral blood, sampled from a patient treated with photon-based radiotherapy. These receptors all come from a man older than 75 with cholangiocarcinoma.

The chain uses TRBV7-2 and TRBJ2-7, with 8 bases fitting TRBD1. With V trimmed by 2 bases and J by 6 bases, 6 bases remained unmatched. The CDR3 is 14 residues long. The germline V gene encodes CDR1 SGHTA and CDR2 FQGNSA. CDR3 protein: CASSLQGAIGEQYF. The CDR3 DNA reads TGTGCCAGCAGCTTACAGGGGGCGATTGGCGAGCAGTACTTC.

The chain is built from TRBV2 and TRBJ1-3; D possibly corresponds to TRBD1 (5 bases). CDR1 and CDR2 (germline): SNHLY, FYNNEI. Trimming removed 7 bases at V and 6 bases at J, with 16 bases between. The CDR3 totals 14 residues. The CDR3 protein is CASTPAGLLNTIYF. The CDR3 DNA reads as TGTGCCAGCACTCCCGCGGGACTGCTAAACACCATATATTTT.

This clone was picked up one time. The V and J genes are TRBV19 and TRBJ2-7; the match to TRBD1 covers 10 bases. CDR1 and CDR2 from the germline V gene are LNHDA and SQIVND (reference sequence). The CDR3 is 14 residues long. The ends lost 7 bases at V and 1 base at J; junction bases unmatched: 4. In nucleotides, the CDR3 is TGTGCCAGTACAGGGACAGGGGTATCCTACGAGCAGTACTTC. This codes for CASTGTGVSYEQYF. The variable domain in full, with the rest retrieved from reference TRBV19 and TRBJ2-7, is DGGITQSPKYLFRKEGQNVTLSCEQNLNHDAMYWYRQDPGQGLRLIYYSQIVNDFQKGDIAEGYSVSREKKESFPLTVTSAQKNPTAFYLCASTGTGVSYEQYFGPGTRLTVT.

This clone was recorded a few times. Distinct nucleotide sequences in the sample also encode this CDR3. The chain couples TRBV10-1 to TRBJ2-3, with TRBD2 identical over 7 bases. With V trimmed by 6 bases and J by 0 bases, 6 bases remained unmatched. CDR1 is WNHNN and CDR2 is SYGVQD in the germline V gene (reference sequence). The CDR3 has 15 residues. The CDR3 coding sequence is TGCGCCAGCAGCGGTCCTAGCGGTAGCACAGATACGCAGTATTTT. Translating it yields CASSGPSGSTDTQYF.

The genes are TRBV20-1 and TRBJ2-7, with no clear D. Trimming left V 5 bases short and J 3 bases short, with 8 bases between. The CDR3 sequence is 11 residues long. Germline-derived CDR1 and CDR2 are DFQATT and SNEGSKA (reference sequence). CDR3 sequence: CSASHGYEQYF. The CDR3 nucleotides are TGCAGTGCTTCGCACGGCTACGAGCAGTACTTC.

The chain carries TRBV10-3 and TRBJ1-5; D possibly corresponds to TRBD1 (6 bases). This CDR3 has 14 amino acids. Trimming stripped 3 bases from V and 5 bases from J, with 11 bases between. Looked up from germline, CDR1 is ENHRY and CDR2 is SYGVKD. The CDR3 sequence: CAISEQGTDQPQHF. CDR3 coding DNA: TGTGCCATCAGTGAACAGGGTACGGATCAGCCCCAGCATTTT.

This clone has only a few counts. CDR3 sequence reads: CASSREHREGYTF. CDR3 sequence (DNA): TGTGCCAGCAGCCGAGAGCACAGGGAGGGCTACACCTTC. The V call is TRBV7-3, the J call TRBJ1-2; maybe TRBD1 (6 bases). This CDR3 region has 13 residues. From germline, CDR1 is SGHTA and CDR2 FQGTGA. Between the trimmed V and J ends, which lost 5 bases and 8 bases, there was a span of 15 bases.

The chain has TRBV9 and TRBJ2-1; 8 bases are a match to TRBD1. The CDR3 has 16 amino acids. The germline CDR1 and CDR2 sequences are SGDLS and YYNGEE. With 0 bases clipped from V and 8 bases from J, the junction kept 10 bases outside the gene matches. CDR3: CASSVGAAQGGDEQFF. DNA for the CDR3: TGTGCCAGCAGCGTAGGGGCAGCACAGGGGGGAGATGAGCAGTTCTTC.

This rearrangement joins TRBV5-1 to TRBJ2-5; D is perhaps TRBD1 (6 bases). The germline gives CDR1 SGHRS, CDR2 YFSETQ. The CDR3 consists of 18 residues. The V and J ends lost 1 base and 5 bases respectively, with 24 bases between them. The CDR3 bases are TGCGCCAGCAGCTTGCCGGGACGCCAGGGAATAAGGGGGGAGACCCAGTACTTC. Translated, it gives CASSLPGRQGIRGETQYF.

This clone is a singleton in its sample. The rearrangement joins TRBV28 to TRBJ2-2; D is unclear. Germline loops: CDR1 MDHEN, CDR2 SYDVKM. Deletions cut 6 bases from V and 0 bases from J, with 11 bases between. This CDR3 spans 15 amino acids. The CDR3 DNA reads TGTGCCAGCAGATTGACGCAACCGAACACCGGGGAGCTGTTTTTT. It specifies CASRLTQPNTGELFF.

This chain joins TRBV10-1 and TRBJ2-2; possible D gene TRBD2, 7 bases. This CDR3 comprises 17 residues. Trimming left V 2 bases short and J 3 bases short, with 16 bases between. CDR1 WNHNN and CDR2 SYGVQD come from the germline V gene (reference sequence). The CDR3 is CASSEKGGGDYTGELFF. The CDR3 DNA reads as TGCGCCAGCAGTGAGAAGGGAGGGGGGGATTACACCGGGGAGCTGTTTTTT.

The chain employs TRBV7-9 and TRBJ2-7; D remains ambiguous. The ends were cut back, 1 base at V and 4 bases at J, with 8 bases in the middle. Germline V gives CDR1 SEHNR, CDR2 FQNEAQ (reference sequence). The CDR3 totals 13 residues. CDR3 nucleotide sequence: TGTGCCAGCAGCTTAGAGTTAGCATACGAGCAGTACTTC. Translating gives CASSLELAYEQYF.

This rearrangement joins TRBV6-1 to TRBJ2-5, with TRBD2 matching 7 bases. V was pared by 0 bases and J by 2 bases, with 9 bases of the junction left unmatched. CDR3 length: 17 amino acids. The germline V gene encodes CDR1 MNHNS and CDR2 SASEGT. CDR3 sequence reads: CASSEALKGGAQETQYF. The CDR3 region has the DNA TGTGCCAGCAGTGAAGCGTTAAAGGGAGGGGCACAAGAGACCCAGTACTTC.

This sequence joins TRBV1 and TRBJ2-3; the table's D call, TRBD2, was not checked against the DNA. TRBV1 is noted as a pseudogene. The CDR3 totals 17 residues. For the CDR3, the DNA is TGCACCAGCAGCCAGTGGGCGGGCGGGGGGGCCACAGATACGCAGTATTTT. It yields the protein CTSSQWAGGGATDTQYF.

The chain couples TRBV5-4 to TRBJ1-1; no definite D call. The germline gives CDR1 SGHNT, CDR2 YYREEE (reference sequence). The CDR3 totals 14 residues. With 4 bases removed from V and 1 base from J, the gap between germline ends came to 11 bases. The CDR3 sequence: CASSPTAKNTEAFF. CDR3 DNA: TGTGCCAGCAGCCCGACGGCTAAGAACACTGAAGCTTTCTTT.

The chain has TRBV7-2 and TRBJ1-2, with TRBD1 matching 11 bases. The CDR3 length is 16 residues. From germline, CDR1 is SGHTA and CDR2 FQGNSA. After removal of 3 bases from V and 7 bases from J, the junction contained 10 bases not matched to a gene. The CDR3 here is CASSFRTGGAVGGYTF. CDR3 sequence (DNA): TGTGCCAGCAGCTTCAGGACAGGGGGCGCTGTCGGTGGCTACACCTTC.

The V and J genes are TRBV7-2 and TRBJ2-3; 7 bases are shared with TRBD2. After removal of 5 bases from V and 1 base from J, the junction contained 3 bases not matched to a gene. CDR1 SGHTA and CDR2 FQGNSA come from the germline V gene. This CDR3 comprises 14 residues. The DNA for the CDR3 is TGTGCCAGCAGCCCGAGCGGGGGCACAGATACGCAGTATTTT. Translation gives CASSPSGGTDTQYF.

The chain uses TRBV10-2 and TRBJ1-1; D is ambiguous. The CDR3 sequence is 13 residues long. The germline V gene has CDR1 WSHSY and CDR2 SAAADI. With 7 bases removed from V and 1 base from J, the gap between germline ends came to 10 bases. The CDR3 DNA reads as TGCGCCAGCACCCTGGGAGAGAACACTGAAGCTTTCTTT. It encodes CASTLGENTEAFF.

The V call is TRBV28, the J call TRBJ1-4, with D maybe TRBD1 (5 bases). The CDR3 has 13 amino acids. V lost 7 bases to trimming and J lost 8 bases, with 14 bases between them. Germline V gene sequence: CDR1 MDHEN, CDR2 SYDVKM. The CDR3 sequence is CASKEGTFEKLFF. Written as DNA, the CDR3 is TGTGCCAGCAAGGAGGGGACGTTCGAAAAACTGTTTTTT.

The chain recombines TRBV27 with TRBJ2-3; D is unclear. The CDR3 covers 15 residues. The germline V gene encodes CDR1 MNHEY and CDR2 SMNVEV (reference sequence). The ends were cut back, 2 bases at V and 0 bases at J, with 9 bases in the middle. CDR3: CASSLVLTSTDTQYF. CDR3 bases: TGTGCCAGCAGTTTAGTGTTGACTAGCACAGATACGCAGTATTTT.

The chain carries TRBV7-8 and TRBJ2-5, with D perhaps TRBD1 (5 bases). CDR1 and CDR2 from the germline V gene are SGHVS and FQNEAQ. V lost 1 base and J 1 base, leaving 13 bases between the germline ends. This CDR3 region has 16 residues. In DNA, the CDR3 is TGTGCCAGCAGCTTAGTGCGTGGGGCCGTCCAAGAGACCCAGTACTTC. Its translation is CASSLVRGAVQETQYF.

The table lists this clone with a count of one. The rearrangement uses TRBV6-5 and TRBJ1-4, with D perhaps matching TRBD1 (5 bases). V lost 5 bases to trimming and J lost 5 bases, with 6 bases between them. The germline V gene encodes CDR1 MNHEY and CDR2 SVGAGI. CDR3 size: 12 residues. The chain's CDR3 is CASSRDNEKLFF. DNA for the CDR3: TGTGCCAGCAGTCGGGACAATGAAAAACTGTTTTTT.

The rearrangement joins TRBV28 to TRBJ2-7; D gene uncertain. Germline V gene lookup returns CDR1 MDHEN and CDR2 SYDVKM. The CDR3 length is 14 residues. V lost 1 base, J lost 2 bases, and 9 bases lay in between. CDR3 nucleotide sequence: TGTGCCAGCAGTTTATACCTAGGCCCCTACGAGCAGTACTTC. This sequence encodes CASSLYLGPYEQYF. Variable domain in full (rest from reference TRBV28 and TRBJ2-7): DVKVTQSSRYLVKRTGEKVFLECVQDMDHENMFWYRQDPGLGLRLIYFSYDVKMKEKGDIPEGYSVSREKKERFSLILESASTNQTSMYLCASSLYLGPYEQYFGPGTRLTVT.

A single count supports this clone. The V and J genes are TRBV5-4 and TRBJ2-5, with D perhaps TRBD1 or TRBD2 (5 bases each). This CDR3 is built from 13 residues. Germline CDR1 SGHNT, CDR2 YYREEE (reference sequence). The ends were cut back, 6 bases at V and 7 bases at J, with 16 bases in the middle. Here the CDR3 DNA reads TGTGCCAGCAACGCCCAGGGAAGCGGGACCCAGTACTTC. The encoded protein is CASNAQGSGTQYF.

V and J are TRBV4-2 and TRBJ1-2; D perhaps matches TRBD1 (5 bases). V lost 0 bases and J lost 9, with 17 bases in between. This CDR3 is built from 15 residues. CDR1 and CDR2 (germline): LGHNA, YNFKEQ. In nucleotides, the CDR3 is TGTGCCAGCAGCCAAGAAAAGGACATCGTGGAAAGCTACACCTTC. As protein: CASSQEKDIVESYTF.

The chain links TRBV10-3 to TRBJ1-1, with a weak D call TRBD1 (5 bases). The V end lost 6 bases, the J end lost 3 bases, and 11 bases lay between the germline ends. From germline, CDR1 is ENHRY and CDR2 SYGVKD. CDR3 size: 13 residues. The CDR3: CAIRNQGDTEAFF. As DNA, the CDR3 is TGTGCCATCAGGAATCAGGGAGACACTGAAGCTTTCTTT.

The chain links TRBV5-1 to TRBJ1-5; 10 bases are shared with TRBD1. The germline CDR1 and CDR2 sequences are SGHRS and YFSETQ. CDR3 length equals 16 residues. Trimming took 4 bases from V and 0 from J; bases not matched to a gene: 4. The CDR3 bases are TGCGCCAGCAGCCTGGACAGGGGGACTAGCAATCAGCCCCAGCATTTT. The encoded protein is CASSLDRGTSNQPQHF. The full variable domain, with the rest looked up from reference TRBV5-1 and TRBJ1-5, is KAGVTQTPRYLIKTRGQQVTLSCSPISGHRSVSWYQQTPGQGLQFLFEYFSETQRNKGNFPGRFSGRQFSNSRSEMNVSTLELGDSALYLCASSLDRGTSNQPQHFGDGTRLSIL.

This clone has a single count. The chain carries TRBV28 and TRBJ2-5, with 9 bases matching TRBD1. CDR3 size: 16 residues. Germline V gene lookup returns CDR1 MDHEN and CDR2 SYDVKM. V shed 6 bases and J 5 bases; nucleotides not matched to a gene: 13. DNA for the CDR3: TGTGCCAGCAGACTCCCGGGACAGGGCTCTGGTGAGACCCAGTACTTC. The encoded protein is CASRLPGQGSGETQYF.

The V call is TRBV5-1, the J call TRBJ1-2; TRBD1 is a possible D gene (6 bases). The germline V gene has CDR1 SGHRS and CDR2 YFSETQ. Trimming removed 1 base at V and 0 bases at J, with 13 bases between. CDR3 length: 16 amino acids. CDR3 sequence reads: CASSLSGAETNYGYTF. The CDR3 DNA sequence: TGCGCCAGCAGCTTGTCAGGGGCAGAGACTAACTATGGCTACACCTTC.

The gene calls are TRBV7-2 and TRBJ2-1, with D maybe TRBD1 (7 bases). Germline V gives CDR1 SGHTA, CDR2 FQGNSA. The CDR3 is 14 residues long. V was trimmed by 1 base and J by 9 bases, leaving 13 bases between them. Here the CDR3 reads CASSLVRQGGEQFF. CDR3 DNA: TGTGCCAGCAGCTTAGTCCGTCAGGGGGGTGAGCAGTTCTTC. The complete variable domain, with remaining parts taken from reference TRBV7-2 and TRBJ2-1, reads GAGVSQSPSNKVTEKGKDVELRCDPISGHTALYWYRQSLGQGLEFLIYFQGNSAPDKSGLPSDRFSAERTGGSVSTLTIQRTQQEDSAVYLCASSLVRQGGEQFFGPGTRLTVL.

This chain connects TRBV9 to TRBJ2-5; TRBD1 or TRBD2 may be the D gene (6 bases each). The germline CDR1 and CDR2 sequences are SGDLS and YYNGEE. V lost 0 bases, J lost 5 bases, and 11 bases lay in between. CDR3 length: 14 amino acids. The CDR3 coding sequence is TGTGCCAGCAGCGTAGAGGGGGGCGGGGAGACCCAGTACTTC. Protein product: CASSVEGGGETQYF.

This chain joins TRBV6-6 and TRBJ1-3, with 7 bases that match TRBD1. CDR3 length: 11 residues. Per germline, CDR1 MNHNY and CDR2 SVGAGI (reference sequence). Trimming took 5 bases from V and 8 from J; bases not matched to a gene: 0. CDR3 DNA: TGTGCCAGCAGTGACAGGGACACCATATATTTT. Its protein is CASSDRDTIYF.